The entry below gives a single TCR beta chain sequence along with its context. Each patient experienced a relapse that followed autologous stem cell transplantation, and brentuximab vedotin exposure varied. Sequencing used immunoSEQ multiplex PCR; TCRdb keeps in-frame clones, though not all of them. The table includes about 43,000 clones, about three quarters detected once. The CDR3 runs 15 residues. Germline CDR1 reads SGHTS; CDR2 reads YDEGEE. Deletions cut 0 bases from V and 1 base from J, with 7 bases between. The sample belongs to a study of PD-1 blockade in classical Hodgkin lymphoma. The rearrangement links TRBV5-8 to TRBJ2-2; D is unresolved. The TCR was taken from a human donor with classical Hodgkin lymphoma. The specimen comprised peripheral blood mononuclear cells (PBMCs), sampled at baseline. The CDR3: CASSLVILNTGELFF. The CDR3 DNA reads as TGTGCCAGCAGCTTGGTCATACTGAACACCGGGGAGCTGTTTTTT.